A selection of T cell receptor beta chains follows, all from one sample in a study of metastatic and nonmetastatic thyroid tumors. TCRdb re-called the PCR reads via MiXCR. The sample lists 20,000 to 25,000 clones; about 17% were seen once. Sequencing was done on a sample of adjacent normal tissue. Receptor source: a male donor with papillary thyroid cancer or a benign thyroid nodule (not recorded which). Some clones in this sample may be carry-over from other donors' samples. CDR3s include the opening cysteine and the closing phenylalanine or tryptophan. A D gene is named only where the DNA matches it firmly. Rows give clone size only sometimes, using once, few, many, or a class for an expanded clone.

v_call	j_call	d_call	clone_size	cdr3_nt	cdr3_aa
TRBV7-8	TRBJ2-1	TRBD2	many	TGTGCCAGCAGCCCGCCCCCCGCGGGAGTGGGGAATGAGCAGTTCTTC	CASSPPPAGVGNEQFF
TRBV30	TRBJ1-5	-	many	TGTGCCTGGAGTGCTGGGGGCCGCAATCAGCCCCAGCATTTT	CAWSAGGRNQPQHF
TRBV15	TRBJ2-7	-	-	TGTGCCACCAGCAGAGATGAGACCGAGCAGTACTTC	CATSRDETEQYF
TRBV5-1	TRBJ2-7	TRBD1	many	TGCGCCAGCAGCTTGGGGGCAGGGGGTTCCTACGAGCAGTACTTC	CASSLGAGGSYEQYF
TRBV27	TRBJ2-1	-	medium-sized	TGTGCCAGCAGTTTATCGAGAGAATACAATGAGCAGTTCTTC	CASSLSREYNEQFF
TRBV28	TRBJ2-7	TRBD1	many	TGTGCCAGCAGTCCATTATCCGGGACAGACCATTCCTACGAGCAGTACTTC	CASSPLSGTDHSYEQYF
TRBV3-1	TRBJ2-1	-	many	TGTGCCAGCAGCCCGACCGGGGTTTACAATGAGCAGTTCTTC	CASSPTGVYNEQFF
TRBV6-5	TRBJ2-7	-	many	TGTGCCAGCAGTTACGCGGGTTGGTCCCTCGAGCAGTACTTC	CASSYAGWSLEQYF
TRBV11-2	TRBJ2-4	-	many	TGTGCCAGCAGCTTAGTAGCCACGGCCAAAAACATTCAGTACTTC	CASSLVATAKNIQYF
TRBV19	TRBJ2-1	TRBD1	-	TGTGCCAGTAGTGACCTGACAGGGCCGGTCGATGAGCAGTTCTTC	CASSDLTGPVDEQFF
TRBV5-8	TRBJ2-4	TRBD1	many	TGTGCCAGCAGCTCTGGTCTTTTGGCCTCACAGGGGGCCTGGTACTTC	CASSSGLLASQGAWYF
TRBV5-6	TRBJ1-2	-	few	TGTGCCAGCAGCTTGTGGGAGCACTATGGCTACACCTTC	CASSLWEHYGYTF
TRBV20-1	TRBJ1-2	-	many	TGCAGTGCTAGGGACATCTATGGCTACACCTTC	CSARDIYGYTF
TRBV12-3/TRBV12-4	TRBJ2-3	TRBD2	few	TGTGCCAGCAGTTTTGACCTAGCGGGCGGGAGGCAGTATTTT	CASSFDLAGGRQYF
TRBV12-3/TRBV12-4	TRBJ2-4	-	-	TGTGCCAGCATTTTAGGGAGAAAGAAGTTCTTC	CASILGRKKFF
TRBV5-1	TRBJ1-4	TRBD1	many	TGCGCCAGCAGCCCTCGCCAGGGGGTAACTAATGAAAAACTGTTTTTT	CASSPRQGVTNEKLFF
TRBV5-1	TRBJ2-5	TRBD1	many	TGCGCCAGCAGTCCCGGGACAGGGTATGAGACCCAGTACTTC	CASSPGTGYETQYF
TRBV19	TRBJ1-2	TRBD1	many	TGTGCCAGTAGTCCCCGCGGACAGGGAGGAGACTATGGCTACACCTTC	CASSPRGQGGDYGYTF
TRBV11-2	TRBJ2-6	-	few	TGTGCCAGAAACCTCGTCGCCGGCCCCTCTGGGGCCAACGTACTGACTTTC	CARNLVAGPSGANVLTF
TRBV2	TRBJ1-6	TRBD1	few	TGTGCCAGCAGGGACAGGGGGTACTCGCCCCACCACTTT	CASRDRGYSPHHF
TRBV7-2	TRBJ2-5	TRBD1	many	TGTGCCAGCAGCCCCATATGGGACAGGGAAGAGACCCAGTACTTC	CASSPIWDREETQYF
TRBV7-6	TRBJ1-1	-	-	TGTGCCAGCAGATCGGATCTGCGGTCTGGAACTGGAGCTTTCTTT	CASRSDLRSGTGAFF
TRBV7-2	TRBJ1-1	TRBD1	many	TGTGCCAGCAGCGTCGGGACAGGGTGGGGGGCTTTCTTT	CASSVGTGWGAFF
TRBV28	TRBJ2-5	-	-	TGTGCCAACAGTTTGTCTCTCGAGACCCAGTACTTC	CANSLSLETQYF
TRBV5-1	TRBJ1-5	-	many	TGCGCCAGCAGCTTGGCCCGAGGTCAGCCCCAGCATTTT	CASSLARGQPQHF
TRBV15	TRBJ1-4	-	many	TGTGCCACCAGCAGAGATCGTTGGCCCCAGCCGCGTAATGAAAAACTGTTTTTT	CATSRDRWPQPRNEKLFF
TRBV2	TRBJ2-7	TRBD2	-	TGTGCCAGCAGTTTCCGAGCGGGGGGGGGATGGGAGCAGTACTTC	CASSFRAGGGWEQYF
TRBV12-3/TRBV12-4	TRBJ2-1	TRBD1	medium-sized	TGTGCCAGCAGTCCAAAACCGACAGGGCTGAAGTTCTTC	CASSPKPTGLKFF
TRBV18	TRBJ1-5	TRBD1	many	TGTGCCAGCTCACTTTCTCGACAGGGGGTTGATCAGCCCCAGCATTTT	CASSLSRQGVDQPQHF
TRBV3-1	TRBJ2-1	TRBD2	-	TGTGCCAGCAGACCGACTAGCGGGAGGGCCAAGGACAATGAGCAGTTCTTC	CASRPTSGRAKDNEQFF
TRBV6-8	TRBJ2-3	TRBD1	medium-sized	TGTGCCAGCAGTCGGCAGGGGGATAACTTGACAGATACGCAGTATTTT	CASSRQGDNLTDTQYF
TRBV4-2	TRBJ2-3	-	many	TGTGCCAGCAGCCAAGGCCGGGTAACAGATACGCAGTATTTT	CASSQGRVTDTQYF
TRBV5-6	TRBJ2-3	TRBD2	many	TGTGCCAGCAGCTTCCTGACTAGCGGGGACACAGATACGCAGTATTTT	CASSFLTSGDTDTQYF
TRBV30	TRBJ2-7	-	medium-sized	TGTGCCTGGAGGGGAGACAGTTACGAGCAGTACTTC	CAWRGDSYEQYF
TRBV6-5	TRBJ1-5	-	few	TGTGCCAGCAGTTACCGGGCAGGCGGCAATCAGCCCCAGCATTTT	CASSYRAGGNQPQHF
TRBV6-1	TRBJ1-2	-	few	TGTGCCAGCACCCCCTGGGGACAAAACTATGGCTACACCTTC	CASTPWGQNYGYTF
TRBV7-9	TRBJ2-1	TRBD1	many	TGTGCCACCCGGGGCCAGACAGGGTTCAATGAGCAGTTCTTC	CATRGQTGFNEQFF
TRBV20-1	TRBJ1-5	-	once	TGCAGTGCTATCTCCCGTGCGGAGGGGAATAGCAATCATCCCCAGCATTTT	CSAISRAEGNSNHPQHF
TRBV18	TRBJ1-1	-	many	TGTGCCAGCTCTTGGGACACGAACACTGAAGCTTTCTTT	CASSWDTNTEAFF
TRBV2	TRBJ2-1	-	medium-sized	TGTGCCAGCAGTGAATCTGGGACTCTCAATGAGCAGTTCTTC	CASSESGTLNEQFF
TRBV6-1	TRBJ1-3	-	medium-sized	TGTGCCAGCAGTGACGTGGTCTCTGGAAACACCATATATTTT	CASSDVVSGNTIYF
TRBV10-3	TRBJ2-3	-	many	TGTGCCATCAGTGAGTCCCATACGCAGTATTTT	CAISESHTQYF
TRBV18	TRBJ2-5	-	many	TGTGCCAGCTCACCGGGTGCCCGGACCCAGTACTTC	CASSPGARTQYF
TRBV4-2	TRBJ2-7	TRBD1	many	TGTGCCAGCAGCCCATCGGACAGGGGGATATCTTACGAGCAGTACTTC	CASSPSDRGISYEQYF
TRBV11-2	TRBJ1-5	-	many	TGTGCCAGCAGCTCCCAAAATCAGCCCCAGCATTTT	CASSSQNQPQHF
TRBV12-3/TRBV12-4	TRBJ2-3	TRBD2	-	TGTGCCAGCAGTTACAGGCGGGAAGAGGGAGGGCCTAAGGATACGCAGTATTTT	CASSYRREEGGPKDTQYF